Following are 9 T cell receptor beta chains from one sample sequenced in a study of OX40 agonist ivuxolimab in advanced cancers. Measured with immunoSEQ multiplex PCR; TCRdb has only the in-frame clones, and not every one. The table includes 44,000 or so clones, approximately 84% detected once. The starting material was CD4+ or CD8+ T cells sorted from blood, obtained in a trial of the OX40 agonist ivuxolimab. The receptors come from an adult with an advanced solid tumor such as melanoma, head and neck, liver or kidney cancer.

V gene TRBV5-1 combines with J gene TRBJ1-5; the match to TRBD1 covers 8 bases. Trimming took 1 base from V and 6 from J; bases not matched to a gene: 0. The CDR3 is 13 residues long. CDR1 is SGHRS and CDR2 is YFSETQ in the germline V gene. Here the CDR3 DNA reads TGCGCCAGCAGCTTGACAGGGGGTCAGCCCCAGCATTTT. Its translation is CASSLTGGQPQHF.

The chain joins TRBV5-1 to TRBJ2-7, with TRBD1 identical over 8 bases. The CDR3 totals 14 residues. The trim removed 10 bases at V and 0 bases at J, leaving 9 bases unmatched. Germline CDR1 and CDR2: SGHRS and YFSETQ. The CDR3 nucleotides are TGCGCCGGTCGACAGGGGACCAGCTCCTACGAGCAGTACTTC. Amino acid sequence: CAGRQGTSSYEQYF.

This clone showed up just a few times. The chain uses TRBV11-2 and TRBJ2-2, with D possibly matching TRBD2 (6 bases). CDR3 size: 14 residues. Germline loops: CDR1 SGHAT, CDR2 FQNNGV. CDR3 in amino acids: CATQDGRNTGELFF. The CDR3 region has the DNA TGTGCAACTCAGGACGGGAGGAACACCGGGGAGCTGTTTTTT.

The CDR3 region is CATSREGGYNSPLHF. The CDR3 DNA is TGTGCCACCAGCAGAGAAGGCGGATATAATTCACCCCTCCACTTT. The chain combines TRBV15 with TRBJ1-6; D gene uncertain. Germline V lookup: CDR1 LNHNV, CDR2 YYDKDF (reference sequence). Trimming left V 0 bases short and J 4 bases short, with 7 bases between. The CDR3 has 15 amino acids.

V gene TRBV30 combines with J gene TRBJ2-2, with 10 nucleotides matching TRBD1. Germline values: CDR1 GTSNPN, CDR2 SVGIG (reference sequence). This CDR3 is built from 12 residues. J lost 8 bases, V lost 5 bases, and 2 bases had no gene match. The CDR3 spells CAWGQGGGELFF. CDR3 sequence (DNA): TGTGCCTGGGGACAGGGGGGTGGGGAGCTGTTTTTT. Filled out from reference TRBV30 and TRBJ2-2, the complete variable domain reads SQTIHQWPATLVQPVGSPLSLECTVEGTSNPNLYWYRQAAGRGLQLLFYSVGIGQISSEVPQNLSASRPQDRQFILSSKKLLLSDSGFYLCAWGQGGGELFFGEGSRLTVL.

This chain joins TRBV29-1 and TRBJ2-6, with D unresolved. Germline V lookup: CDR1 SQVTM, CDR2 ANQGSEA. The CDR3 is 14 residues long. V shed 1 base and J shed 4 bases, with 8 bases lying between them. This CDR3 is CSVEGLPGANVLTF. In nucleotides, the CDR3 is TGCAGCGTTGAAGGCCTCCCCGGGGCCAACGTCCTGACTTTC.

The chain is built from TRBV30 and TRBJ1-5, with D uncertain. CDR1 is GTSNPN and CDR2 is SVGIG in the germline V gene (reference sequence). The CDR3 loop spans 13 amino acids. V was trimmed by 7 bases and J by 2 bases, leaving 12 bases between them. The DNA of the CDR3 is TGTGCCTCCGGGGTTGGTGGCAATCAGCCCCAGCATTTT. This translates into CASGVGGNQPQHF.

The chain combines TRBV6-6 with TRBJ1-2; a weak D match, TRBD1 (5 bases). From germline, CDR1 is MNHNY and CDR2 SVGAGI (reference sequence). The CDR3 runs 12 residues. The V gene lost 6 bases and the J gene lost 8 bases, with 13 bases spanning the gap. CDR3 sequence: CASSLKGSGYTF. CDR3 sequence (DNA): TGTGCCAGCAGCCTGAAGGGGTCCGGCTACACCTTC.

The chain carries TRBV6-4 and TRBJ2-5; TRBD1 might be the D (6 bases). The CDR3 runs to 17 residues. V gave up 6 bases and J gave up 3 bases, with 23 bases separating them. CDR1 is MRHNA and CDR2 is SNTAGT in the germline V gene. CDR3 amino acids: CASSPVDRSTSKETQYF. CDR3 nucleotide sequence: TGTGCCAGCAGCCCGGTGGACAGATCGACTTCGAAAGAGACCCAGTACTTC.